This T cell receptor (beta chain) stems from a study of blood T cell repertoires in COVID-19. Study-level background: The United States, Italy and Spain were the sources of the acute and convalescent COVID-19 samples. The analysed material was cDNA or gDNA that came from T cells, B-cell-depleted T cells, or PBMCs.

In the original analysis: Estimated nucleated cell counts came from reference gene primer amplification. Clones were sequenced by immunoSEQ multiplex PCR, and TCRdb holds only the in-frame ones, with some missing. The DNA was the basis for D and trimming; V, J and clone size are from that table. The sample has about 330,000 clones, 86% seen once. Sequenced input: peripheral blood. This TCR was sampled from a woman between 50 and 59 years old with acute or convalescent COVID-19.

CDR3 amino acids: CSVAGGVGEKLFF. Here the CDR3 DNA reads TGCAGCGTTGCTGGGGGCGTTGGTGAAAAACTGTTTTTT. The V and J genes are TRBV29-1 and TRBJ1-4; D is possibly TRBD1 (6 bases). CDR1 is SQVTM and CDR2 is ANQGSEA in the germline V gene. This CDR3 has 13 amino acids. The ends were cut back, 4 bases at V and 7 bases at J, with 13 bases in the middle.